This TCR beta chain was observed in a study of cytotoxic CD8 clonotypes in ibrutinib-treated CLL. Across the whole study: Recorded responses included about 25 partial and 2 complete; following median roughly 68 months, approximately 15 stayed remitted and around 12 progressed. Overall study results and limits: Sampling times, which were not matched between the groups, differed between sustained-remission patients and progressing patients.

Trimming at V came to 6 bases and at J to 1 base, leaving 9 bases not matched to a gene. This CDR3 is 15 amino acids long. Germline CDR1 is SGHNT and CDR2 is YENEEA. Some clones are missing from TCRdb's copy, which holds only in-frame ones; the method was immunoSEQ multiplex PCR. The table lists tens of thousands of clones, around nine tenths of them singletons. With respect to this clone: Its antigen is not identified.

The sample here was PBMCs, taken after 12 months of ibrutinib treatment. The chain employs TRBV11-3 and TRBJ2-7; 7 bases are shared with TRBD2. This sequence originates from a human donor with chronic lymphocytic leukemia. This CDR3 is CASSPLGGTSYEQYF. The CDR3 region has the DNA TGTGCCAGCAGTCCGTTGGGGGGGACGTCCTACGAGCAGTACTTC.